This TCR beta chain is from a study of human T cells and chemical hapten exposure. At least ten counts were recorded for this clonotype. Time point noted: pre-sensitization, week 0. Treatment described: therapeutic diphenylcyclopropenone sensitization with weekly scalp DPC. The CDR3 spans 15 residues. Trimming cost V 1 base and J 0 bases, with 10 bases left between them. Germline CDR1 and CDR2: SGHRS and YFSETQ. One entry per CDR3 protein, called by TCRdb with MiXCR from the RACE reads. The sample records some 51,000 distinct CDR3 sequences, roughly a tenth being singletons. The sequenced sample was whole blood, obtained in connection with sensitization to the hapten diphenylcyclopropenone (DPC). This TCR was recovered from a woman in her thirties or forties with alopecia areata. Some clones in this sample may be carry-over from other donors' samples. V gene TRBV5-1 combines with J gene TRBJ1-1, with D perhaps TRBD1 (6 bases). CDR3 coding DNA: TGCGCCAGCAGCTTGTCAGGACAGATGAACACTGAAGCTTTCTTT. It translates to CASSLSGQMNTEAFF.